The rows below give T cell receptor beta chains drawn from one sample of a study of T-cell reconstitution after alpha-beta-depleted transplantation in children. TCRdb redid the calling of the PCR reads with MiXCR, one entry per CDR3 protein. The table records 420,000 or so distinct CDR3 sequences, about 11% of them present only once. Sample: PBMCs from the stem cell graft donor, taken from the stem cell graft. These receptors came from a human donor who donated a stem cell graft to a child with acute myeloid leukemia. Each CDR3 is given with its conserved first and last residue. The D gene is left open where the match is weak. Not every row has a clone size; where given, it reads once, few, many or a size class.

len | d_gene | j_gene | v_gene | abundance | CDR3aa | CDR3nt
15 | . | TRBJ2-5 | TRBV7-2 | . | CDSSPGGGGGETQYF | TGTGACAGCAGCCCTGGAGGGGGTGGAGGGGAGACCCAGTACTTC
17 | TRBD1 | TRBJ2-1 | TRBV5-1 | . | CASSSGTGTTSGNEQFF | TGCGCCAGCAGCTCCGGGACAGGGACCACGAGCGGCAATGAGCAGTTCTTC
15 | TRBD2 | TRBJ2-7 | TRBV20-1 | few | CSARRIAGVSYEQYF | TGCAGTGCTAGAAGAATAGCGGGAGTATCCTACGAGCAGTACTTC
18 | TRBD2 | TRBJ2-1 | TRBV11-2 | many | CASSSLLSGGAAYNEQFF | TGTGCCAGCAGCTCCCTTTTGAGCGGGGGGGCAGCCTACAATGAGCAGTTCTTC
14 | . | TRBJ1-2 | TRBV5-1 | . | CASSSGEGAGGYTF | TGCGCCAGCAGCTCCGGCGAAGGGGCTGGGGGCTACACCTTC
14 | TRBD2 | TRBJ2-1 | TRBV27 | . | CASRLAVLNNEQFF | TGTGCCAGCAGGCTAGCGGTTCTCAACAATGAGCAGTTCTTC
14 | . | TRBJ2-2 | TRBV29-1 | many | CSVEGGPRTGELFF | TGCAGCGTTGAGGGGGGCCCCAGGACCGGGGAGCTGTTTTTT
14 | . | TRBJ1-4 | TRBV6-5 | few | CASSWRGPNEKLFF | TGTGCCAGCAGTTGGAGGGGCCCTAATGAAAAACTGTTTTTT
15 | TRBD2 | TRBJ2-3 | TRBV7-2 | . | CASSPGGGETDTQYF | TGTGCCAGCAGCCCGGGCGGGGGTGAAACAGATACGCAGTATTTT
14 | . | TRBJ2-3 | TRBV7-3 | few | CASSKEGSTDTQYF | TGTGCCAGCAGCAAGGAGGGTAGCACAGATACGCAGTATTTT
13 | TRBD2 | TRBJ2-5 | TRBV6-2/TRBV6-3 | . | CASTPRGGETQYF | TGTGCCAGCACTCCGCGCGGGGGAGAGACCCAGTACTTC
13 | TRBD1 | TRBJ1-2 | TRBV20-1 | many | CSARVPGGNGYTF | TGCAGTGCCCGCGTACCAGGGGGCAATGGCTACACCTTC
14 | . | TRBJ2-2 | TRBV7-2 | . | CASSLWQNTGELFF | TGTGCCAGCAGCTTATGGCAGAACACCGGGGAGCTGTTTTTT
15 | . | TRBJ2-7 | TRBV5-1 | few | CASTVGPTSSYEQYF | TGCGCCAGCACCGTAGGTCCCACTAGCTCCTACGAGCAGTACTTC
17 | TRBD2 | TRBJ2-5 | TRBV27 | . | CASSPSFGTRRGETQYF | TGTGCCAGCAGCCCGTCGTTTGGGACCCGGCGGGGGGAGACCCAGTACTTC
17 | . | TRBJ1-5 | TRBV21-1 | . | CASSKAPEGPGNQPQHF | TGTGCCAGCAGCAAAGCCCCGGAGGGTCCGGGCAATCAGCCCCAGCATTTT
12 | . | TRBJ1-6 | TRBV20-1 | many | CSARKGEGPLHF | TGCAGTGCTCGAAAGGGCGAGGGACCCCTCCACTTT
17 | TRBD2 | TRBJ2-3 | TRBV4-2 | . | CASSQDLSGRGGDTQYF | TGTGCCAGCAGCCAAGACCTTAGCGGGAGGGGCGGAGATACGCAGTATTTT
13 | . | TRBJ2-1 | TRBV7-9 | few | CASSLPQRVEQFF | TGTGCCAGCAGCTTACCCCAACGGGTTGAGCAGTTCTTC
19 | TRBD2 | TRBJ2-2 | TRBV11-2 | few | CASSGGLAGDLPNTGELFF | TGTGCCAGCAGCGGAGGACTAGCGGGAGACCTCCCGAACACCGGGGAGCTGTTTTTT
15 | TRBD1 | TRBJ1-6 | TRBV7-8 | . | CASSDDRAPNSPLHF | TGTGCCAGCAGCGACGACAGGGCCCCTAATTCACCCCTCCACTTT
19 | TRBD2 | TRBJ2-2 | TRBV18 | few | CASSPPNGLAGGRAGELFF | TGTGCCAGCTCACCACCCAACGGACTAGCGGGAGGGCGTGCCGGGGAGCTGTTTTTT
13 | TRBD1 | TRBJ2-1 | TRBV29-1 | . | CSAGQGAGNEQFF | TGCAGCGCTGGACAGGGGGCGGGCAATGAGCAGTTCTTC
15 | . | TRBJ1-2 | TRBV6-1 | few | CASVLNPGANYGYTF | TGTGCCAGTGTTCTTAATCCCGGAGCTAACTATGGCTACACCTTC
13 | TRBD1 | TRBJ2-5 | TRBV29-1 | . | CSAEGTVGETQYF | TGCAGCGCCGAGGGGACAGTAGGAGAGACCCAGTACTTC